This entry lists 15 T cell receptor beta chains sequenced from one sample in a study of Graves' ophthalmopathy and Graves' hyperthyroidism. TCR beta CDR3 regions were amplified from RNA transcripts. The library came from an HTBI-primed first-round RT-PCR and a second-round multiplex PCR. TCRdb processed the multiplex PCR reads anew with MiXCR; each CDR3 protein has one entry. The sample carries some 380,000 distinct CDR3 sequences, 15% recorded once. The sequencing input was peripheral blood. Source of these receptors: a woman between 18 and 30 years old with stable Graves' hyperthyroidism.

This clonotype was recorded many times. The chain joins TRBV12-3 or TRBV12-4 to TRBJ1-6, with a tentative D call TRBD1 (5 bases). CDR3 size: 13 residues. The V and J ends lost 8 bases and 7 bases respectively, with 12 bases between them. CDR3 nucleotides: TGTGCCAGCGTTCGGGGGAGCAATTCACCCCTCCACTTT. Translating it yields CASVRGSNSPLHF.

With regard to this clonotype: One base away lies a much larger clone, so this may be a sequencing read error. The genes are TRBV12-3 or TRBV12-4 and TRBJ1-5; D may be TRBD1 (5 bases). The CDR3 is 15 amino acids. CDR3 residues: CASSSLWGKNQLQHF. CDR3 DNA sequence: TGTGCCAGCAGCTCCTTATGGGGGAAAAATCAGCTCCAGCATTTT.

This clonotype has a count of ten or more. The V call is TRBV7-2, the J call TRBJ1-2, with D unresolved. The V gene lost 4 bases and the J gene lost 1 base, with 10 bases spanning the gap. Germline CDR1 SGHTA, CDR2 FQGNSA. The CDR3 length is 14 residues. Here the CDR3 DNA reads TGTGCCAGCAGCTCTCAAGGACTTAACTATGGCTACACCTTC. The encoded protein is CASSSQGLNYGYTF.

The chain is built from TRBV3-1 and TRBJ2-5; D is ambiguous. V was cut by 4 bases and J by 3 bases, with 6 bases left in between. Germline-derived CDR1 and CDR2 are LGHDT and YNNKEL (reference sequence). The CDR3 extends over 12 amino acids. The CDR3 here is CASSPLKETQYF. In nucleotides, the CDR3 is TGTGCCAGCAGCCCTCTGAAAGAGACCCAGTACTTC.

The table lists this clonotype with many counts. This chain uses TRBV4-2 with TRBJ1-1; tentative D call: TRBD1 (5 bases). The CDR3 spans 14 residues. CDR1 LGHNA and CDR2 YNFKEQ come from the germline V gene. V dropped 3 bases and J dropped 1 base, with 9 bases sitting between them. The CDR3: CASSHGQENTEAFF. CDR3 DNA sequence: TGTGCCAGCAGCCACGGACAAGAGAACACTGAAGCTTTCTTT.

This clonotype has at least ten counts. V is TRBV5-8 and J is TRBJ1-2; 7 positions agree with TRBD1. The V segment lost 5 bases and the J segment 1 base; nucleotides outside the gene matches: 8. Germline CDR1 SGHTS, CDR2 YDEGEE. The CDR3 runs 15 residues. The CDR3 is CASRTTGDFNYGYTF. In DNA, the CDR3 is TGTGCCAGCAGGACCACAGGGGACTTTAACTATGGCTACACCTTC.

The sample holds many counts of this clonotype. The chain has TRBV4-1 and TRBJ2-5; D may be TRBD1 (5 bases). This CDR3 contains 15 residues. V was cut by 0 bases and J by 4 bases, with 12 bases left in between. Germline-derived CDR1 and CDR2 are MGHRA and YSYEKL. CDR3 DNA: TGCGCCAGCAGCCAAGATGGGGCTAGTAGAGAGACCCAGTACTTC. Protein: CASSQDGASRETQYF.

This clonotype was counted ten times or more. V and J are TRBV29-1 and TRBJ2-7; possible D gene TRBD1, 6 bases. Trimming removed 8 bases from V and 2 bases from J, with 13 bases in between. The CDR3 sequence is 12 residues long. The germline V gene encodes CDR1 SQVTM and CDR2 ANQGSEA. The CDR3 DNA reads TGCAGCACACGGACAGCAACCTACGAGCAGTACTTC. Protein sequence: CSTRTATYEQYF.

Ten or more counts support this clonotype. The chain employs TRBV14 and TRBJ1-5; tentative D call: TRBD1 (6 bases). CDR1 is SGHDN, CDR2 FVKESK, per germline. V lost 4 bases and J lost 5, with 9 bases in between. This CDR3 is 13 amino acids long. CDR3 residues: CASSPQGDQPQHF. CDR3 bases: TGTGCCAGCAGCCCACAGGGTGATCAGCCCCAGCATTTT.

The table lists this clonotype with many counts. A much larger clone differs by one base, so this may be a read error. This chain connects TRBV6-1 to TRBJ2-7, with TRBD1 identical over 7 bases. Trimming cost V 0 bases and J 3 bases; bases outside gene matches: 2. Germline V CDR1 and CDR2: MNHNS, SASEGT. The CDR3 covers 14 residues. In nucleotides, the CDR3 is TGTGCCAGCAGTGAAGCGGGACAGCTCTACGAGCAGTACTTC. Amino acids: CASSEAGQLYEQYF.

Points on this clonotype: A much bigger clone sits one base away, suggesting this may be a read error. Because it lacks the conserved phenylalanine or tryptophan at the end, this CDR3 is likely a read error. V is TRBV6-5 and J is TRBJ2-7; either TRBD1 or TRBD2 may supply D (5 bases each). In germline, CDR1 is MNHEY, CDR2 SVGAGI. This CDR3 has 14 residues. V was trimmed by 2 bases and J by 0 bases, leaving 8 bases between them. The CDR3, as DNA: TGTGCCAGCAGTTACGGGGACCTCTCCTACGAGCAGTACTTA. It is translated as CASSYGDLSYEQYL.

This clonotype was picked up many times. The chain couples TRBV19 to TRBJ1-5, with a possible D match to TRBD1 (5 bases). This CDR3 region has 13 residues. The V end lost 6 bases, the J end lost 7 bases, and 13 bases lay between the germline ends. Germline CDR1 LNHDA, CDR2 SQIVND (reference sequence). CDR3 DNA: TGTGCCAGTAGACAGACTGGGGGACAGCCCCAGCATTTT. The encoded protein is CASRQTGGQPQHF.

This clonotype has ten or more counts. The chain has TRBV11-2 and TRBJ1-2, with a possible D match to TRBD1 (6 bases). In germline, CDR1 is SGHAT, CDR2 FQNNGV. V dropped 0 bases and J dropped 3 bases, with 11 bases sitting between them. This CDR3 has 15 residues. CDR3 region: CASSLDTGPYYGYTF. The CDR3 DNA reads TGTGCCAGCAGCTTAGATACAGGGCCGTACTATGGCTACACCTTC.

The sample holds many counts of this clonotype. The V gene is TRBV6-1, the J gene TRBJ1-6; 9 bases match TRBD1. CDR1 and CDR2 (germline): MNHNS, SASEGT. V was pared by 4 bases and J by 1 base, with 8 bases of the junction left unmatched. This CDR3 spans 18 amino acids. The CDR3 spells CASSGNTGTGSYNSPLHF. The CDR3 DNA is TGTGCCAGCAGTGGTAATACCGGGACAGGGTCCTATAATTCACCCCTCCACTTT.

The chain has TRBV7-8 and TRBJ2-7, with D possibly TRBD1 on 6 matching bases. Trimming left V 5 bases short and J 4 bases short, with 18 bases between. The CDR3 runs 15 residues. Per the germline V gene, CDR1 is SGHVS and CDR2 is FQNEAQ. The CDR3 loop reads CASSHHRDTGYEQYF. The CDR3 DNA reads TGTGCCAGCAGCCACCACCGGGACACAGGATACGAGCAGTACTTC.